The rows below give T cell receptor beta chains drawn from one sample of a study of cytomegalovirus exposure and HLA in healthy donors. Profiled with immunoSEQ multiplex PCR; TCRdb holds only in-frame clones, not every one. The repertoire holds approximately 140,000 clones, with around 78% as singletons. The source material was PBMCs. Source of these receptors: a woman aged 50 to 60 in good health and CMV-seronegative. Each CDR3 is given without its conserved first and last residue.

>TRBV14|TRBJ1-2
ASSQDQAVYGYT
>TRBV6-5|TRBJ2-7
ASSSPPSYEQY
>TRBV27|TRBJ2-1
ASSFLTSGRAYNEQF
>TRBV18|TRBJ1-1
ASSPPLATTEAF
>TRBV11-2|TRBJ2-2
ASSFLFAGTTNTGELF
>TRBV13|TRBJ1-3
ASSLRSSGNTIY
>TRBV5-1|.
ASRGMGEQY
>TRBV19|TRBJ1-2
ASSILAENYGYT
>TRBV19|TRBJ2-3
ASSIRGAVGDTDTQY
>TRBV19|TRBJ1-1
ASSAGVNTEAF
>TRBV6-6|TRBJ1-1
ASSYSRQNTEAF
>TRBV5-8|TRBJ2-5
ASSRAGVEETQY
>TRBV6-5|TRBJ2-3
ASSYGRGDTDTQY
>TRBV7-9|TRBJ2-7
SSSLALSPYEQY
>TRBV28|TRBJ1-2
ASSLWGAGGGYT
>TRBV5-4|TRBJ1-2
ASLVQGARGYT
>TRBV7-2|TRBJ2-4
ASSIRQGKNIQY
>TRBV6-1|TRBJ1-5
ASSEAGGPYQPQH
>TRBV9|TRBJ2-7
ASSVGVTGTAGEQY
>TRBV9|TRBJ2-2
ASSVVAGGTGELF
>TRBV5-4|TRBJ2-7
ASSLGTSGISY
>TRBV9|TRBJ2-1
ASSVLSQYNEQF
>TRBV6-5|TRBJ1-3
ASRVSGTSGNTIY
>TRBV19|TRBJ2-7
ASSIGQAYEQY
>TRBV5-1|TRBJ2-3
ASSPTLRGLTDTQY
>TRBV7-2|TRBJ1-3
ASSPDRGPGNTIY
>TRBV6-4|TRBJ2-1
ASSPASGRGEQF
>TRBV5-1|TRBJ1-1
ASSFQGIDTEAF
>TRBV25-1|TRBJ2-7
ASSAGGGSGYYEQY
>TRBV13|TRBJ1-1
ASSPHRRFGSYNDEAF
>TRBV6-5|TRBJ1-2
ASSGDRGTSYT
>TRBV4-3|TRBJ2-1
ASSQESGNEQF
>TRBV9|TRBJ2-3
ASSSAQWYTDTQY
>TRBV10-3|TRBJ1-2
AISDRDRGGYGYT
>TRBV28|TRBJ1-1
ASSLFGDRKTEAF
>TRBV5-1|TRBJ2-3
ASTRADRLTDTQY
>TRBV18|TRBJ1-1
ASSPQENTEAF
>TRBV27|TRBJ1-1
ASSLSIGGAGGNTEAF
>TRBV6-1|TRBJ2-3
ASSHSGPTDTQY
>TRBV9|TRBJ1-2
ASSAQGTYGYP
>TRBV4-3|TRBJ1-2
ASSRGTGGDYGYT
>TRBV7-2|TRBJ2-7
ASSFSDEQY
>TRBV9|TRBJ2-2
ASSFRAGGAGELF
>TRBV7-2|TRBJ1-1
ASSTDRRGMSTEAF
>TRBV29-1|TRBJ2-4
SAEAPQAKNIQY
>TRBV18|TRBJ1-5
ASSPSARGSNQPQH
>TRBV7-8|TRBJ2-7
ASLAGALAYEQY
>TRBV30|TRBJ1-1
AWSHRGDTEAF
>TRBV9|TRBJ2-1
ASSAYSSKEFEQF
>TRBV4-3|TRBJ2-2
ASSQLLAGGPGTGELF
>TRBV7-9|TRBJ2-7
ASSSPGRGYYEQY
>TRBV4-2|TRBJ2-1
ASSQGQGADNEQF
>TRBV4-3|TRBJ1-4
ASSQRRTGGYEKLF
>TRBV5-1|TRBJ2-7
ASSSGGIREQY
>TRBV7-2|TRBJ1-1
ASKFTLLNTEAF
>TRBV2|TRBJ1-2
ASSYIEGIGYT
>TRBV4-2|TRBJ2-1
ASSQDLLRELKLGVSYNEQF
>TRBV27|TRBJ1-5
ASSLWAPGQGELDQPQH
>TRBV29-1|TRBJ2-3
SVEGASSSTDTQY